Presented here are 16 T cell receptor beta chains from one specimen sequenced in a study of blood T cell repertoires in COVID-19. Clones were read by immunoSEQ multiplex PCR, and TCRdb kept only the in-frame ones, dropping some. The data show just under 350,000 clones, around nine tenths seen once. Sequenced material: peripheral blood. These receptor sequences come from a woman aged 65 to 85 with COVID-19, enrolled during active disease.

V and J are TRBV19 and TRBJ1-6; 10 nucleotides match TRBD1. With 0 bases clipped from V and 13 bases from J, the junction kept 18 bases outside the gene matches. Germline CDR1 reads LNHDA; CDR2 reads SQIVND (reference sequence). The CDR3 totals 19 residues. The DNA for the CDR3 is TGTGCCAGTAGTATAGATCCATTAATGACAGGGGGCATGAGGTCCCCCCTCCACTTT. This translates into CASSIDPLMTGGMRSPLHF.

The V gene is TRBV4-3, the J gene TRBJ1-2; D might be TRBD1 (5 bases). V lost 2 bases, J lost 1 base, and 11 bases lay in between. The germline V gene has CDR1 LGHNA and CDR2 YSLEER. The CDR3 runs 15 residues. The CDR3 loop reads CASSQSEGSNYGYTF. The CDR3, as DNA: TGCGCCAGCAGCCAATCGGAGGGGAGTAACTATGGCTACACCTTC.

V usage is TRBV30 and J usage is TRBJ2-7, with a tentative D call TRBD1 (8 bases). Between the trimmed V and J ends, which lost 3 bases and 3 bases, there was a span of 15 bases. The CDR3 sequence is 14 residues long. The V gene's germline CDR1 is GTSNPN and CDR2 SVGIG (reference sequence). The CDR3 reads CAWRDTGGDYEQYF. The DNA for the CDR3 is TGTGCCTGGAGGGACACAGGGGGGGACTACGAGCAGTACTTC.

The chain has TRBV7-9 and TRBJ2-1; D not certain. Trimming stripped 5 bases from V and 9 bases from J, with 14 bases between. This CDR3 region has 13 residues. Germline-derived CDR1 and CDR2 are SEHNR and FQNEAQ (reference sequence). The CDR3, as DNA: TGTGCCAGCAGCCCACACGGAGATGGTGAGCAGTTCTTC. As protein: CASSPHGDGEQFF.

The genes are TRBV4-1 and TRBJ2-1; TRBD2 might be the D (5 bases). The CDR3 spans 13 residues. Trimming took off 0 bases at V and 11 bases at J, with 11 bases between the two ends. Germline CDR1 is MGHRA and CDR2 is YSYEKL. The CDR3 is CASSQDRERQQFF. Here the CDR3 DNA reads TGCGCCAGCAGCCAAGATAGGGAGAGGCAGCAGTTCTTC.

The rearrangement uses TRBV6-6 and TRBJ1-5; 8 bases agree with TRBD1. Germline trimming cut 5 bases from V and 7 bases from J; bases unmatched to any gene: 4. The germline gives CDR1 MNHNY, CDR2 SVGAGI (reference sequence). The CDR3 consists of 13 residues. CDR3 loop: CASSGQGTQPQHF. CDR3 bases: TGTGCCAGCAGTGGACAGGGTACCCAGCCCCAGCATTTT.

The rearrangement joins TRBV30 to TRBJ2-5, with a possible D match to TRBD2 (6 bases). The V end lost 2 bases, the J end lost 4 bases, and 14 bases lay between the germline ends. The germline V gene has CDR1 GTSNPN and CDR2 SVGIG (reference sequence). The CDR3 is made up of 14 amino acids. This chain's CDR3 is CAWSWARGGETQYF. CDR3 DNA sequence: TGTGCCTGGAGTTGGGCAAGGGGAGGAGAGACCCAGTACTTC.

The genes are TRBV28 and TRBJ1-1, with D perhaps matching TRBD1 (5 bases). Germline loops: CDR1 MDHEN, CDR2 SYDVKM. The V gene lost 5 bases and the J gene lost 6 bases, with 13 bases spanning the gap. The CDR3 runs 13 residues. CDR3 nucleotide sequence: TGTGCCAGCAGTATCCTGGACAACGCTGAAGCTTTCTTT. Amino acids: CASSILDNAEAFF.

The gene calls are TRBV18 and TRBJ2-5; 8 bases are a match to TRBD1. The CDR3 sequence is 13 residues long. J was trimmed by 1 base and V by 7 bases; bases with no gene match: 2. Per the germline V gene, CDR1 is KGHSH and CDR2 is LQKENI. DNA of the CDR3: TGTGCCAGCTTCAGGGGGCGCCAAGAGACCCAGTACTTC. It is translated as CASFRGRQETQYF.

This clone was counted once. V is TRBV24-1 and J is TRBJ1-4; tentative D call: TRBD1 (6 bases). This CDR3 contains 17 residues. V lost 5 bases and J lost 6, with 21 bases in between. Germline V gene data show CDR1 as KGHDR and CDR2 as SFDVKD. The CDR3 coding sequence is TGTGCCACCAGTGCCTTAATCGCTAGGGACACGGATGAAAAACTGTTTTTT. It translates to CATSALIARDTDEKLFF.

The chain recombines TRBV7-2 with TRBJ2-5; tentative D call: TRBD1 (5 bases). This CDR3 contains 13 residues. Looked up from germline, CDR1 is SGHTA and CDR2 is FQGNSA. V lost 1 base, J lost 5 bases, and 8 bases lay in between. CDR3 DNA sequence: TGTGCCAGCAGCTTAGATGGGGCCGAGACCCAGTACTTC. Translation gives CASSLDGAETQYF.

The V and J genes are TRBV19 and TRBJ2-7; 8 bases align to TRBD1. V gave up 5 bases and J gave up 3 bases; unmatched junction bases: 9. Per the germline V gene, CDR1 is LNHDA and CDR2 is SQIVND (reference sequence). The CDR3 has 15 amino acids. CDR3 in DNA: TGTGCCAGTAGTGCTTCAGGGGGCGTGTACTACGAGCAGTACTTC. It codes for CASSASGGVYYEQYF.

The chain joins TRBV7-9 to TRBJ1-6, with TRBD1 as a possible D gene (6 bases). Trimming pared 4 bases from V and 6 bases from J, leaving 16 bases between. Germline V lookup: CDR1 SEHNR, CDR2 FQNEAQ (reference sequence). This CDR3 is 16 amino acids long. The CDR3 DNA follows: TGTGCCAGCAGCTCCCGCTCGACAGGACTTAATTCACCCCTCCACTTT. This translates into CASSSRSTGLNSPLHF.

This clone was picked up a small number of times. The genes are TRBV19 and TRBJ2-7, with 7 nucleotides matching TRBD1. Germline CDR1 reads LNHDA; CDR2 reads SQIVND (reference sequence). There are 14 residues in the CDR3. The V gene end was trimmed by 5 bases and the J gene end by 2 bases; junction bases not matched to a gene: 6. The CDR3: CASSSGQAAYEQYF. Here the CDR3 DNA reads TGTGCCAGTAGTTCAGGACAGGCCGCCTACGAGCAGTACTTC.

The rearrangement joins TRBV19 to TRBJ1-5; 8 bases fit TRBD1. Germline V CDR1 and CDR2: LNHDA, SQIVND (reference sequence). The CDR3 totals 17 residues. The ends lost 4 bases at V and 5 bases at J; junction bases unmatched: 13. In DNA form, the CDR3 reads TGTGCCAGTAGTACCCGACCTAGGACAGGGTGGGATCAGCCCCAGCATTTT. Amino acids: CASSTRPRTGWDQPQHF.

V is TRBV5-1 and J is TRBJ1-1; 7 bases line up with TRBD1. V was clipped by 0 bases and J by 3 bases; unmatched bases: 5. This CDR3 has 15 residues. Germline CDR1 is SGHRS and CDR2 is YFSETQ. The CDR3 coding sequence is TGCGCCAGCAGCTTGGTACCGGGACAGTACACTGAAGCTTTCTTT. It specifies CASSLVPGQYTEAFF.